Listed here are 21 T cell receptor beta chains from one sample, sequenced in a study of vaccination and CD4 T cells after COVID-19. The treatment is: roughly nine-day PBMC culture with coronavirus spike peptide pools or control peptides (ViraFEST assay). The antigens for these receptors are not known. With the Oncomine TCR Beta short-read assay, DNA from cultured CD4+ T cells was sequenced. One entry per CDR3 protein results from TCRdb running MiXCR on the PCR reads. Of about 10,000 distinct CDR3 sequences listed, approximately 63% are singletons. Input material: CD4+ T cells from blood, cultured in vitro. These receptor sequences come from a human donor who had recovered from COVID-19.

V and J are TRBV19 and TRBJ2-6, with D tentatively TRBD1 (5 bases). The V end lost 7 bases, the J end lost 2 bases, and 21 bases lay between the germline ends. The CDR3 loop spans 18 amino acids. The germline gives CDR1 LNHDA, CDR2 SQIVND (reference sequence). The CDR3 nucleotides are TGTGCCAGTACTCCGGTGGGGCAGGGAAATGCTGGGGCCAACGTCCTGACTTTC. This gives the protein CASTPVGQGNAGANVLTF.

With respect to this clonotype: Because the CDR3 is missing its conserved closing phenylalanine or tryptophan, this is likely a read error. This chain joins TRBV11-3 and TRBJ2-2; D uncertain. The CDR3 is 13 residues long. Germline CDR1 reads SGHNT; CDR2 reads YENEEA. Trimming removed 4 bases from V and 6 bases from J, with 9 bases in between. CDR3 sequence: CASSSISPGELFL. DNA for the CDR3: TGTGCCAGCAGCTCCATATCCCCCGGGGAGCTGTTTCTT.

The DNA for the CDR3 is TGTGCCAGCAGCTTAGGGTCGGGACAGAACTATGGCTACACCTTC. Protein product: CASSLGSGQNYGYTF. The chain uses TRBV7-2 and TRBJ1-2; 7 positions match TRBD1. The germline gives CDR1 SGHTA, CDR2 FQGNSA. The V gene end was trimmed by 1 base and the J gene end by 2 bases; junction bases not matched to a gene: 4. This CDR3 region has 15 residues.

The chain uses TRBV11-1 and TRBJ1-6; D is ambiguous. With 5 bases removed from V and 9 bases from J, the gap between germline ends came to 14 bases. Germline V gene data show CDR1 as SGHAT and CDR2 as FQDESV (reference sequence). This CDR3 has 14 amino acids. The DNA of the CDR3 is TGTGCCAGCAGCCACATTACCCCCGCTTCACCCCTCCACTTT. The encoded protein is CASSHITPASPLHF.

The rearrangement uses TRBV10-3 and TRBJ1-5; D not certain. CDR1 and CDR2 (germline): ENHRY, SYGVKD. Trimming left V 7 bases short and J 3 bases short, with 7 bases between. This CDR3 region has 12 residues. CDR3 DNA sequence: TGTGCCATCAACAGCCCCAATCAGCCCCAGCATTTT. Translation: CAINSPNQPQHF.

The chain uses TRBV5-4 and TRBJ1-1; a possible D gene is TRBD1 (5 bases). The CDR3 has 15 amino acids. V was cut by 4 bases and J by 1 base, with 14 bases left in between. Germline values: CDR1 SGHNT, CDR2 YYREEE (reference sequence). The CDR3 region is CASSATTVSNTEAFF. The CDR3 DNA follows: TGTGCCAGCAGCGCGACGACAGTTTCGAACACTGAAGCTTTCTTT. The full variable domain, its missing parts supplied by reference TRBV5-4 and TRBJ1-1, is ETGVTQSPTHLIKTRGQQVTLRCSSQSGHNTVSWYQQALGQGPQFIFQYYREEENGRGNFPPRFSGLQFPNYSSELNVNALELDDSALYLCASSATTVSNTEAFFGQGTRLTVV.

The chain links TRBV11-3 to TRBJ2-5; D unclear. The CDR3 has 14 residues. Germline CDR1 reads SGHNT; CDR2 reads YENEEA. With 0 bases removed from V and 1 base from J, the gap between germline ends came to 6 bases. Here the CDR3 reads CASSLDLGQETQYF. Written as DNA, the CDR3 is TGTGCCAGCAGCTTAGATTTGGGCCAAGAGACCCAGTACTTC.

The genes are TRBV6-1 and TRBJ1-6, with a possible D match to TRBD1 (5 bases). This CDR3 has 12 amino acids. CDR1 is MNHNS, CDR2 SASEGT, per germline. V gave up 10 bases and J gave up 6 bases, with 10 bases separating them. The CDR3 here is CATGGSNSPLHF. In DNA form, the CDR3 reads TGTGCCACCGGGGGATCTAATTCACCCCTCCACTTT.

CDR3 in amino acids: CASSSRPLTGKGTEAFF. CDR3 in DNA: TGTGCCAGCAGCTCACGCCCCCTGACAGGGAAGGGAACTGAAGCTTTCTTT. The chain carries TRBV7-9 and TRBJ1-1; 7 bases map to TRBD1. The CDR3 totals 17 residues. Per germline, CDR1 SEHNR and CDR2 FQNEAQ (reference sequence). J was trimmed by 5 bases and V by 4 bases; bases with no gene match: 16.

The chain carries TRBV10-2 and TRBJ2-6; weak D call: TRBD1 (5 bases). V shed 4 bases and J shed 0 bases, with 10 bases lying between them. This CDR3 spans 16 amino acids. Germline V gene sequence: CDR1 WSHSY, CDR2 SAAADI. The CDR3 DNA follows: TGCGCCAGCAGTGTCAGGGTCGGCTCTGGGGCCAACGTCCTGACTTTC. This encodes CASSVRVGSGANVLTF.

This clonotype was observed a few times. The rearrangement uses TRBV11-2 and TRBJ2-2, with D possibly TRBD2 on 5 matching bases. Trimming took 0 bases from V and 5 from J, leaving 10 bases between them. Germline V gene data show CDR1 as SGHAT and CDR2 as FQNNGV. The CDR3 contains 15 residues. This CDR3 reads CASSLDRGGTGELFF. In DNA form, the CDR3 reads TGTGCCAGCAGCTTAGATCGGGGTGGAACCGGGGAGCTGTTTTTT. Supplemented by reference TRBV11-2 and TRBJ2-2, the full variable domain reads EAGVAQSPRYKIIEKRQSVAFWCNPISGHATLYWYQQILGQGPKLLIQFQNNGVVDDSQLPKDRFSAERLKGVDSTLKIQPAKLEDSAVYLCASSLDRGGTGELFFGEGSRLTVL.

This chain joins TRBV7-9 and TRBJ2-7, with D possibly being TRBD2 (5 bases). Trimming pared 5 bases from V and 3 bases from J, leaving 8 bases between. The V gene's germline CDR1 is SEHNR and CDR2 FQNEAQ (reference sequence). This CDR3 is built from 12 residues. The CDR3 sequence is CASSPTSYEQYF. CDR3 DNA: TGTGCCAGCAGCCCCACTAGCTACGAGCAGTACTTC.

The chain combines TRBV27 with TRBJ2-7; possible D gene TRBD2, 5 bases. Per germline, CDR1 MNHEY and CDR2 SMNVEV (reference sequence). V was trimmed by 2 bases and J by 4 bases, leaving 12 bases between them. The CDR3 length is 14 residues. CDR3 nucleotides: TGTGCCAGCAGTTTACGTGGGAGAAAATACGAGCAGTACTTC. Protein product: CASSLRGRKYEQYF.

Only a few counts were recorded for this clonotype. The chain couples TRBV29-1 to TRBJ1-5, with no clear D. The CDR3 contains 14 residues. Trimming shortened V by 6 bases and J by 3 bases, and 15 bases separated the two germline ends. Germline assignment: CDR1 SQVTM and CDR2 ANQGSEA. The CDR3 DNA sequence: TGCAGCGTAGCTGTGGAGGGTACCAATCAGCCCCAGCATTTT. Its protein is CSVAVEGTNQPQHF.

This clonotype was seen a few times. The rearrangement uses TRBV15 and TRBJ2-7; TRBD2 agrees at 7 bases. The V segment lost 2 bases and the J segment 3 bases; nucleotides outside the gene matches: 7. Germline loops: CDR1 LNHNV, CDR2 YYDKDF (reference sequence). This CDR3 is built from 15 residues. The CDR3 bases are TGTGCCACCAGCAGAAACTCCGGGAGGAACTACGAGCAGTACTTC. The encoded protein is CATSRNSGRNYEQYF.

The V and J genes are TRBV12-3 or TRBV12-4 and TRBJ1-5; D is uncertain. The ends were cut back, 7 bases at V and 3 bases at J, with 16 bases in the middle. This CDR3 region has 15 residues. Written as DNA, the CDR3 is TGTGCCAGCACCCCCGAGGGCCCAGTCAATCAGCCCCAGCATTTT. It translates to CASTPEGPVNQPQHF.

This chain links TRBV10-3 with TRBJ1-2, with D possibly being TRBD1 (6 bases). Trimming shortened V by 7 bases and J by 2 bases, and 14 bases separated the two germline ends. The CDR3 spans 14 residues. CDR1 is ENHRY and CDR2 is SYGVKD in the germline V gene. The CDR3 sequence: CAIKHLQGNYGYTF. CDR3 sequence (DNA): TGTGCCATCAAACACCTTCAGGGGAACTATGGCTACACCTTC.

The chain carries TRBV5-1 and TRBJ2-5; D gene uncertain. Trimming cost V 3 bases and J 0 bases, with 6 bases left between them. CDR1 is SGHRS and CDR2 is YFSETQ in the germline V gene. The CDR3 spans 13 residues. This chain's CDR3 is CASSSGYQETQYF. The DNA of the CDR3 is TGCGCCAGCAGCTCCGGGTACCAAGAGACCCAGTACTTC. The whole variable domain, remainder taken from reference TRBV5-1 and TRBJ2-5, is KAGVTQTPRYLIKTRGQQVTLSCSPISGHRSVSWYQQTPGQGLQFLFEYFSETQRNKGNFPGRFSGRQFSNSRSEMNVSTLELGDSALYLCASSSGYQETQYFGPGTRLLVL.

V is TRBV6-5 and J is TRBJ1-1; no definite D call. Trimming took 4 bases from V and 9 from J, leaving 12 bases between them. The CDR3 is made up of 12 amino acids. CDR1 is MNHEY, CDR2 SVGAGI, per germline. CDR3 region: CASSSQRQQAFF. CDR3 in DNA: TGTGCCAGCAGTTCACAGCGCCAACAAGCTTTCTTT.

This clonotype was seen only a few times. This chain links TRBV5-4 with TRBJ2-3; D is perhaps TRBD1 (6 bases). The CDR3 length is 14 residues. V shed 0 bases and J shed 7 bases, with 12 bases lying between them. CDR1 is SGHNT and CDR2 is YYREEE in the germline V gene (reference sequence). The CDR3 sequence: CASSLVGQGNTQYF. The DNA of the CDR3 is TGTGCCAGCAGCTTGGTAGGCCAGGGGAATACGCAGTATTTT.

The chain combines TRBV6-2 or TRBV6-3 with TRBJ1-5; weak D call: TRBD1 (5 bases). Germline CDR1 MNHEY, CDR2 SVGEGT. The CDR3 consists of 15 residues. V was clipped by 6 bases and J by 0 bases, with 12 bases between them. CDR3 residues: CASSPDRHSNQPQHF. The CDR3 DNA reads as TGTGCCAGCAGCCCTGACAGACATAGCAATCAGCCCCAGCATTTT.